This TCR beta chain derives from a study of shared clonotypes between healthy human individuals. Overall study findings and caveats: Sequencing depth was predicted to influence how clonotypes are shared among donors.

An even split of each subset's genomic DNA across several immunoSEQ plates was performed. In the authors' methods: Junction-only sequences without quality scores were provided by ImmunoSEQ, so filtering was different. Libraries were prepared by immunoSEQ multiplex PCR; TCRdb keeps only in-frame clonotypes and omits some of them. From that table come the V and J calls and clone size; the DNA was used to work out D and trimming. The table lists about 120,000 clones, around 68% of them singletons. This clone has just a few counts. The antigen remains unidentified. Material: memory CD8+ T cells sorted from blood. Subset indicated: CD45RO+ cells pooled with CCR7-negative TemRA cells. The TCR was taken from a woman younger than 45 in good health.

The CDR3 DNA reads as TGCGCCAGCAGCTTGGGGGACAGCACCTACGAGCAGTACTTC. Translated, it gives CASSLGDSTYEQYF. The V gene is TRBV5-1, the J gene TRBJ2-7; TRBD1 matches at 7 bases. V lost 0 bases to trimming and J lost 2 bases; unmatched junction nucleotides: 2. CDR1 and CDR2 (germline): SGHRS, YFSETQ. The CDR3 has 14 amino acids.